This paragraph covers one TCR beta chain sequence. Trimming removed 7 bases at V and 9 bases at J, with 19 bases between. The CDR3 runs to 15 residues. Genomic DNA was the source, and TCR beta CDR3 was amplified from it by two-round multiplex PCR. Individual primers that were specific to each TRBV and TRBJ gene served in first-round PCR. Universal primers primed the second round of PCR. A single record per CDR3 protein comes from TCRdb applying MiXCR to the multiplex PCR reads. The repertoire holds fewer than 40,000 distinct CDR3 sequences, with approximately 32% as singletons. The source of the sample is a study of prognosis after radiotherapy for stage I lung cancer. Whole-study context: Several patients had squamous cell carcinoma and approximately 12 had adenocarcinoma.

The chain is built from TRBV12-3 or TRBV12-4 and TRBJ1-6; tentatively, D is TRBD1 (5 bases). The clonotype comes from a donor aged 50 or older with non-small cell lung cancer. The sample consisted of PBMCs, taken before or after stereotactic body radiation therapy (not recorded which). As DNA, the CDR3 is TGTGCCAGCATTTTTTTTGGGACCAAGGTTTCACCCCTCCACTTT. As protein: CASIFFGTKVSPLHF.